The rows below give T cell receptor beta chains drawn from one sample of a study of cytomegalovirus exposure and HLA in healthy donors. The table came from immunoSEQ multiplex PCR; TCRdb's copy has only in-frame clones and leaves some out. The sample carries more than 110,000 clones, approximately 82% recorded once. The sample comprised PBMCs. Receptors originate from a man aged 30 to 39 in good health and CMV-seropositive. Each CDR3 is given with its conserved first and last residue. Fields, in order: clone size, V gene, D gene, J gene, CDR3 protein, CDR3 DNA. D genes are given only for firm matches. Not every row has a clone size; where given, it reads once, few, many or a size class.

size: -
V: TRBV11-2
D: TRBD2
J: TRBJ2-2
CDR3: CASSFSAGATGELFF
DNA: TGTGCCAGCAGCTTCTCAGCGGGAGCCACCGGGGAGCTGTTTTTT

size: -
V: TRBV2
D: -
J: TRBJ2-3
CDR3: CASRELLSTDTQYF
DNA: TGTGCCAGCAGGGAACTACTAAGCACAGATACGCAGTATTTT

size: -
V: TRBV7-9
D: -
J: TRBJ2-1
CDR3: CASSFPGRDYNEQFF
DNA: TGTGCCAGCAGCTTCCCTGGGCGGGATTACAATGAGCAGTTCTTC

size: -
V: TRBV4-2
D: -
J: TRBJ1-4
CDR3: CASSQDLEKLFF
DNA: TGTGCCAGCAGCCAAGATCTTGAAAAACTGTTTTTT

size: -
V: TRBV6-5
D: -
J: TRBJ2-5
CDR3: CASSYGTPPLQETQYF
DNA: TGTGCCAGCAGTTACGGGACACCACCTCTCCAAGAGACCCAGTACTTC

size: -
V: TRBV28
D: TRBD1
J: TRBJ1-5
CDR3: CASSPVRGRQPQHF
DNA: TGTGCCAGCAGCCCCGTTAGGGGGCGGCAGCCCCAGCATTTT

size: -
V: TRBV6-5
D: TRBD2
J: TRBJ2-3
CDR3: CAIRSSGSTDTQYF
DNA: TGTGCCATCAGGTCTAGCGGTAGCACAGATACGCAGTATTTT

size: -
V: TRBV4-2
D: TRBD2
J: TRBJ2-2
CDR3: CASSLLADQTGELFF
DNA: TGTGCCAGCAGCCTACTAGCGGACCAGACCGGGGAGCTGTTTTTT

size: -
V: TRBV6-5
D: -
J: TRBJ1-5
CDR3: CASSSSSGNQPQHF
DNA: TGTGCCAGCAGTTCAAGCAGCGGAAATCAGCCCCAGCATTTT

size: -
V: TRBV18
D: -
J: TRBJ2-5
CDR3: CASSPRSNEETQYF
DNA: TGTGCCAGCTCACCGCGTTCAAATGAGGAGACCCAGTACTTC

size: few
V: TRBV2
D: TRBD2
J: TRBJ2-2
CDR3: CASSEWGGGELFF
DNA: TGTGCCAGCAGTGAATGGGGGGGCGGGGAGCTGTTTTTT

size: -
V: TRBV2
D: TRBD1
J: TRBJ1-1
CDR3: CASKVTGGITEAFF
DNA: TGTGCCAGCAAGGTGACAGGGGGTATCACTGAAGCTTTCTTT

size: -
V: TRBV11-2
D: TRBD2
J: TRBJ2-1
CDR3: CASSLFVAGEEQFF
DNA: TGTGCCAGCAGCTTATTTGTAGCGGGAGAGGAGCAGTTCTTC

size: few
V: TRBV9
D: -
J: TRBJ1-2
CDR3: CASSVGSGDGYTF
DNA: TGTGCCAGCAGCGTAGGATCCGGGGATGGCTACACCTTC

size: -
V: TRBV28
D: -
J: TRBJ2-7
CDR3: CASSQPGLISYEQYF
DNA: TGTGCCAGCAGCCAGCCCGGGTTGATATCCTACGAGCAGTACTTC

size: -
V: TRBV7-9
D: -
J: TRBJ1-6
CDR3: CASSLREASSYNSPLHF
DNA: TGTGCCAGCAGCTTGCGAGAGGCCAGCTCCTATAATTCACCCCTCCACTTT

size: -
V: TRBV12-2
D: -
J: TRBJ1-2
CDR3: CASRLESTGHYGYTF
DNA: TGTGCAAGTCGCTTGGAGTCGACAGGGCACTATGGCTACACCTTC

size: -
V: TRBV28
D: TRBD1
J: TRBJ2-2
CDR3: CASSFYSGDRANTGELFF
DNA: TGTGCCAGCAGCTTCTATTCCGGGGACAGAGCGAACACCGGGGAGCTGTTTTTT

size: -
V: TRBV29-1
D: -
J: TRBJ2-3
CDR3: CSVGGTSTDTQYF
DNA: TGCAGCGTAGGCGGGACGAGCACAGATACGCAGTATTTT

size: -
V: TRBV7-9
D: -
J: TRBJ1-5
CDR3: CSSSLTGGPSNQPQHF
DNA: TGTTCCAGCAGCTTAACGGGGGGGCCCTCCAATCAGCCCCAGCATTTT

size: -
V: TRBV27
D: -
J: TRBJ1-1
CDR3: CASSGNRVNTEAFF
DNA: TGTGCCAGCAGTGGCAACAGGGTGAACACTGAAGCTTTCTTT

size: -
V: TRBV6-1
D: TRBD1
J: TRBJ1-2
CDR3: CASIRDRADGYTF
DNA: TGTGCCAGCATCAGGGACAGGGCCGATGGCTACACCTTC

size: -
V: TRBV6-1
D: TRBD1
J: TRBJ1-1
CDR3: CASSEAETGGNTEAFF
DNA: TGTGCCAGCAGTGAAGCCGAGACAGGGGGTAACACTGAAGCTTTCTTT

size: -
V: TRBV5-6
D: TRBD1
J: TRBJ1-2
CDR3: CASSLGLGTGANYGYTF
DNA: TGTGCCAGCAGCTTGGGGCTTGGGACAGGGGCTAACTATGGCTACACCTTC

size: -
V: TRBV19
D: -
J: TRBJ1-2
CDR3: CASTPRGSYGYTF
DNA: TGTGCCAGTACCCCCAGGGGAAGCTATGGCTACACCTTC

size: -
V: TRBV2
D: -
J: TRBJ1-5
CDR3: CASMSAGHSNQPQHF
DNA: TGTGCCAGCATGAGCGCAGGACATAGCAATCAGCCCCAGCATTTT

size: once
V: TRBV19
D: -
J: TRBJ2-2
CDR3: CASSINIALTGELFF
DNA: TGTGCCAGTAGTATCAACATTGCCCTCACCGGGGAGCTGTTTTTT

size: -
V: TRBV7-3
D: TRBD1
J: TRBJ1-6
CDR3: CASSFSGTAGSPLHF
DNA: TGTGCCAGCAGCTTTTCCGGGACAGCAGGATCACCCCTCCACTTT

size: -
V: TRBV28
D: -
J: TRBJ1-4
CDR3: CASSLSIEKLFF
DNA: TGTGCCAGCAGTTTATCAATTGAAAAACTGTTTTTT

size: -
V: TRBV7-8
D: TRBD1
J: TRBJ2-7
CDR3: CASSSRDREDEQYF
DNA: TGTGCCAGCAGCTCCCGGGACAGGGAAGACGAGCAGTACTTC

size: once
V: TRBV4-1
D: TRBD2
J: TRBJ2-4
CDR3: CASSPGLAGGLAKNIQYF
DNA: TGCGCCAGCAGCCCAGGACTAGCGGGAGGGCTAGCCAAAAACATTCAGTACTTC

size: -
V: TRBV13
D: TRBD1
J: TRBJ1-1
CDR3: CASSQTGGTEAFF
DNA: TGTGCCAGCAGCCAAACAGGGGGAACTGAAGCTTTCTTT

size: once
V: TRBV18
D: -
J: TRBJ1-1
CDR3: CASSPRIQGGAEAFF
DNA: TGTGCCAGCTCACCACGGATCCAGGGTGGCGCTGAAGCTTTCTTT

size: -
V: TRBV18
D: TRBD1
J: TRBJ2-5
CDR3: CASSPRQGPRTQYF
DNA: TGTGCCAGCTCCCCTAGACAGGGCCCGCGGACCCAGTACTTC

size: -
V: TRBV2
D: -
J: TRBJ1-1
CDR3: CASTNGVMNTEAFF
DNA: TGTGCCAGCACCAACGGGGTAATGAACACTGAAGCTTTCTTT

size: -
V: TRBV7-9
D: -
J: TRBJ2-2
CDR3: CASSPSRSTGELFF
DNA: TGTGCCAGCAGCCCTAGCAGGTCTACCGGGGAGCTGTTTTTT

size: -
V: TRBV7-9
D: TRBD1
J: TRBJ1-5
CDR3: CASSSPGTGNQPQHF
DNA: TGTGCCAGCAGCTCTCCCGGGACAGGGAATCAGCCCCAGCATTTT

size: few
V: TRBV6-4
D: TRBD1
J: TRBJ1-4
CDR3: CASSRQGAPTNEKLFF
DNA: TGTGCCAGCAGTAGGCAGGGGGCGCCGACTAATGAAAAACTGTTTTTT

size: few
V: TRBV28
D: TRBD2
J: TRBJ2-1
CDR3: CASSSGTRGYNEQFF
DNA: TGTGCCAGCAGTTCCGGGACTAGAGGATACAATGAGCAGTTCTTC

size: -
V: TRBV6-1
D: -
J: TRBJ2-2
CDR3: CASSEAFEVTGELFF
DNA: TGTGCCAGCAGTGAAGCGTTTGAGGTCACCGGGGAGCTGTTTTTT

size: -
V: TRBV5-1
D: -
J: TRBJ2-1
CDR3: CASRRQELQSEQFF
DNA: TGCGCCAGCAGGCGACAGGAACTTCAATCCGAGCAGTTCTTC

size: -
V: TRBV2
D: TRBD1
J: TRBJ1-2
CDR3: CASNKDRDHGYTF
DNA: TGTGCCAGCAACAAGGACAGGGATCATGGCTACACCTTC

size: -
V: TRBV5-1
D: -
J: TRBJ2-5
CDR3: CASSLAIGEQETQYF
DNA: TGCGCCAGCAGCTTGGCCATTGGGGAGCAGGAGACCCAGTACTTC

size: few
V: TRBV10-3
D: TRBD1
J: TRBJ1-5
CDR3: CAISEGDRQPQHF
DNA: TGTGCCATCAGTGAGGGGGACAGACAGCCCCAGCATTTT

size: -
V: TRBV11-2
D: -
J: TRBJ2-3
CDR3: CASSFTADSTDTQYF
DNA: TGTGCCAGCAGCTTTACAGCGGATAGCACAGATACGCAGTATTTT

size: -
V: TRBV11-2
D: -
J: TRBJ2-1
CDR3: CASSFSLHSYNEQFF
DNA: TGTGCCAGCAGCTTTAGCCTTCACTCCTACAATGAGCAGTTCTTC

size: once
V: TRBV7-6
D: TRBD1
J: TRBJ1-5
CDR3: CASSPGQGGDQPQHF
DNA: TGTGCCAGCAGCCCGGGACAGGGGGGGGATCAGCCCCAGCATTTT

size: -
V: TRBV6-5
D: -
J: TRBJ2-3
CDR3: CASSPHRVFLDTQYF
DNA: TGTGCCAGCAGTCCCCACAGGGTGTTTTTGGATACGCAGTATTTT